The clone carrying this T cell receptor (beta chain) was observed many times. The entry originates in a study of T cell repertoires in cytomegalovirus infection. This CDR3 has 11 residues. The ends lost 4 bases at V and 16 bases at J; junction bases unmatched: 7. Germline CDR1 MNHEY, CDR2 SMNVEV (reference sequence). Using its own MiXCR run on the reads, TCRdb lists one record per CDR3 protein. Among about 260,000 distinct CDR3 sequences listed, roughly 13% were seen once. What was sequenced was PBMCs. The V call is TRBV27, the J call TRBJ2-4; 7 bases fit TRBD1. The sequence was obtained from a human donor in good health (CMV status not recorded). Some clones in this sample may be carry-over from other donors' samples. CDR3 residues: CASSSGQAYYF. CDR3 DNA sequence: TGTGCCAGCAGTTCCGGACAGGCATACTACTTC.